The 21 T cell receptor beta chains listed next were all sequenced from one sample in a study of blood T cell repertoires in COVID-19. TCRdb's copy holds only in-frame clones and misses some; the assay was immunoSEQ multiplex PCR. The data contain about 180,000 clones, just over 85% of them singletons. Source material: PBMCs or T cells enriched from blood (not recorded which). Receptors originate from a woman in her late teens or twenties who had recovered from COVID-19.

The V call is TRBV5-5, the J call TRBJ2-4, with 9 bases fitting TRBD1. The CDR3 is made up of 15 amino acids. The germline gives CDR1 SGHKS, CDR2 YYEKEE (reference sequence). With 1 base clipped from V and 7 bases from J, the junction kept 6 bases outside the gene matches. CDR3 sequence (DNA): TGTGCCAGCAGCTTGACCTCCGGGACAGGGAACATTCAGTACTTC. Translation: CASSLTSGTGNIQYF.

The V call is TRBV19, the J call TRBJ2-7; tentative D call: TRBD2 (5 bases). The CDR3 contains 15 residues. Per the germline V gene, CDR1 is LNHDA and CDR2 is SQIVND (reference sequence). Trimming took off 0 bases at V and 5 bases at J, with 14 bases between the two ends. CDR3 DNA sequence: TGTGCCAGTAGTATAGAACGTGCGGGTTCCGACGAGCAGTACTTC. It codes for CASSIERAGSDEQYF.

The chain links TRBV7-9 to TRBJ2-1; 8 nucleotides align to TRBD2. The V gene's germline CDR1 is SEHNR and CDR2 FQNEAQ (reference sequence). Trimming cost V 7 bases and J 8 bases; bases outside gene matches: 13. The CDR3 is made up of 15 amino acids. The CDR3 bases are TGTGCCAGCACCCCGGGACTAGGTCTTCGGGATGAGCAGTTCTTC. It specifies CASTPGLGLRDEQFF.

This sequence joins TRBV18 and TRBJ2-3; TRBD1 aligns across 8 bases. Germline CDR1 and CDR2: KGHSH and LQKENI. This CDR3 is built from 13 residues. With 4 bases clipped from V and 5 bases from J, the junction kept 2 bases outside the gene matches. The CDR3 here is CASSRQGKDTQYF. In DNA form, the CDR3 reads TGTGCCAGCTCACGACAGGGGAAAGATACGCAGTATTTT.

The chain carries TRBV19 and TRBJ2-5; 10 nucleotides match TRBD2. Germline CDR1 is LNHDA and CDR2 is SQIVND (reference sequence). The J segment lost 5 bases and the V segment lost 0 bases, leaving 3 bases of the junction unmatched. The CDR3 covers 15 residues. The CDR3 DNA follows: TGTGCCAGTAGTATAGAACTAGCGGGATGGGAGACCCAGTACTTC. Its protein product is CASSIELAGWETQYF.

In regard to this clone: At one end the junction does not follow the germline gene, possibly because of a read error. The chain links TRBV7-7 to TRBJ2-2; 9 nucleotides line up with TRBD1. CDR1 is SSHAT and CDR2 is FNYEAQ in the germline V gene (reference sequence). The CDR3 is 18 residues long. Here the CDR3 reads CASSLAGPGQGNTGELFF. Written as DNA, the CDR3 is TGTGCTAGCAGCTTAGCGGGCCCGGGACAGGGGAACACCGGGGAGCTGTTTTTT.

The chain links TRBV5-1 to TRBJ1-1, with 9 bases identical to TRBD1. This CDR3 is 15 amino acids long. Trimming removed 4 bases from V and 1 base from J; junction bases left unmatched: 5. Germline V CDR1 and CDR2: SGHRS, YFSETQ. Here the CDR3 DNA reads TGCGCCAGCAGCCAAACGACAGGGGGGAACACTGAAGCTTTCTTT. This encodes CASSQTTGGNTEAFF.

The V gene is TRBV14, the J gene TRBJ1-6; no clear D. CDR3 length: 13 residues. Per germline, CDR1 SGHDN and CDR2 FVKESK. Trimming cost V 1 base and J 9 bases, with 7 bases left between them. CDR3 loop: CASSQGGLSPLHF. Written as DNA, the CDR3 is TGTGCCAGCAGCCAAGGAGGCCTTTCACCCCTCCACTTT.

The rearrangement uses TRBV19 and TRBJ1-5; D perhaps matches TRBD1 (6 bases). Trimming removed 7 bases from V and 7 bases from J, with 20 bases in between. There are 15 residues in the CDR3. Germline V gene data show CDR1 as LNHDA and CDR2 as SQIVND (reference sequence). The CDR3 region has the DNA TGTGCCAGTATCCCTGCTCAGGGGCCGAAGCAGCCCCAGCATTTT. Translating gives CASIPAQGPKQPQHF.

As DNA, the CDR3 is TGTGCCAGTAGTACCCGGACAGCAACTAATGAAAAACTGTTTTTT. This encodes CASSTRTATNEKLFF. This chain uses TRBV19 with TRBJ1-4, with D perhaps matching TRBD1 (6 bases). Germline V gene data show CDR1 as LNHDA and CDR2 as SQIVND (reference sequence). V shed 4 bases and J shed 0 bases, with 9 bases lying between them. CDR3 length: 15 amino acids.

Worth noting for this clone: An end of the junction does not agree with germline; a read error may underlie this. The CDR3 DNA reads as TGTGCTAGCAGCCCCCCCCGACAGACCTCTGGAAACACCATATATTTT. Its translation: CASSPPRQTSGNTIYF. V gene TRBV7-7 combines with J gene TRBJ1-3; D might be TRBD1 (5 bases). The V gene's germline CDR1 is SSHAT and CDR2 FNYEAQ (reference sequence). The CDR3 contains 16 residues.

The rearrangement links TRBV28 to TRBJ2-5, with a possible D match to TRBD2 (5 bases). Germline V gene sequence: CDR1 MDHEN, CDR2 SYDVKM. The CDR3 loop spans 16 amino acids. V was shortened by 6 bases and J by 5 bases, with 22 bases between the two germline ends. CDR3 amino acids: CASRRPGTLALETQYF. The CDR3 nucleotides read TGTGCCAGCAGACGACCGGGCACGCTAGCTCTGGAGACCCAGTACTTC.

The gene calls are TRBV28 and TRBJ1-1; the D gene is possibly TRBD1 (6 bases). The V end was cut by 5 bases, the J end by 4 bases, with 11 bases between. CDR3 length equals 13 residues. CDR1 MDHEN and CDR2 SYDVKM come from the germline V gene. CDR3 loop: CASSPTGITEAFF. CDR3 DNA sequence: TGTGCCAGCAGTCCTACAGGGATCACTGAAGCTTTCTTT.

In nucleotides, the CDR3 is TGTGCCAGCAGCCACGTCTCGGGGTCATCTGAAGCTTTCTTT. This sequence encodes CASSHVSGSSEAFF. The J gene is TRBJ1-1, the V gene TRBV3-1 (or the pseudogene TRBV3-2); unclear D gene. The V gene lost 3 bases and the J gene lost 6 bases, with 14 bases spanning the gap. The CDR3 contains 14 residues. The germline V gene encodes CDR1 LGHDT and CDR2 YNNKEL (reference sequence).

The V call is TRBV5-1, the J call TRBJ2-2, with 7 nucleotides matching TRBD2. The V and J ends lost 2 bases and 3 bases, in that order; junction bases with no gene match: 7. The CDR3 has 16 residues. Per germline, CDR1 SGHRS and CDR2 YFSETQ. DNA for the CDR3: TGCGCCAGCAGCTTTCATTTCGCGGGGGACACCGGGGAGCTGTTTTTT. This gives the protein CASSFHFAGDTGELFF.

The chain couples TRBV7-8 to TRBJ2-1, with D possibly matching TRBD1 (6 bases). The CDR3 consists of 14 residues. Germline V lookup: CDR1 SGHVS, CDR2 FQNEAQ. Trimming took off 1 base at V and 6 bases at J, with 10 bases between the two ends. CDR3 sequence (DNA): TGTGCCAGCAGCTTAGTTTCCAGGGGCAATGAGCAGTTCTTC. Protein product: CASSLVSRGNEQFF.

The chain joins TRBV7-9 to TRBJ1-1; a weak D match, TRBD1 (6 bases). V was clipped by 3 bases and J by 4 bases, with 15 bases between them. Germline V lookup: CDR1 SEHNR, CDR2 FQNEAQ (reference sequence). This CDR3 spans 15 amino acids. CDR3 protein: CASSFRVGGSTEAFF. CDR3 DNA: TGTGCCAGCAGCTTCAGGGTAGGGGGTAGCACTGAAGCTTTCTTT.

CDR3 nucleotides: TGTGCCAGCAGTGAATCACAGCTACACAATCTTTACAATGAGCAGTTCTTC. It specifies CASSESQLHNLYNEQFF. The chain employs TRBV25-1 and TRBJ2-1; D call uncertain. V was clipped by 1 base and J by 4 bases, with 17 bases between them. Germline V CDR1 and CDR2: MGHDK, SYGVNS. The CDR3 runs to 17 residues. Together with reference TRBV25-1 and TRBJ2-1, the CDR3 gives the full variable domain: EADIYQTPRYLVIGTGKKITLECSQTMGHDKMYWYQQDPGMELHLIHYSYGVNSTEKGDLSSESTVSRIRTEHFPLTLESARPSHTSQYLCASSESQLHNLYNEQFFGPGTRLTVL.

The chain carries TRBV28 and TRBJ1-5; D is possibly TRBD1 (6 bases). The V gene's germline CDR1 is MDHEN and CDR2 SYDVKM. Trimming left V 6 bases short and J 0 bases short, with 24 bases between. CDR3 length: 19 residues. The DNA for the CDR3 is TGTGCCAGCAGCCCCCTGACAGGTTCGGAGGTATATAGCAATCAGCCCCAGCATTTT. This codes for CASSPLTGSEVYSNQPQHF.

This clone was recorded only once. The rearrangement uses TRBV28 and TRBJ2-1; D possibly corresponds to TRBD1 (5 bases). The ends were cut back, 1 base at V and 12 bases at J, with 10 bases in the middle. The CDR3 loop spans 12 amino acids. CDR1 MDHEN and CDR2 SYDVKM come from the germline V gene. CDR3 sequence reads: CASSLYRFGQFF. The CDR3 DNA reads TGTGCCAGCAGTTTATACAGGTTTGGGCAGTTCTTC. Full variable domain (outside the CDR3, taken from reference TRBV28 and TRBJ2-1): DVKVTQSSRYLVKRTGEKVFLECVQDMDHENMFWYRQDPGLGLRLIYFSYDVKMKEKGDIPEGYSVSREKKERFSLILESASTNQTSMYLCASSLYRFGQFFGPGTRLTVL.

V and J are TRBV11-3 and TRBJ1-1; no definite D call. The CDR3 is made up of 14 amino acids. Trimming took off 2 bases at V and 1 base at J, with 8 bases between the two ends. CDR1 SGHNT and CDR2 YENEEA come from the germline V gene. The CDR3 protein is CASSLRGKNTEAFF. CDR3 in DNA: TGTGCCAGCAGCTTACGGGGTAAGAACACTGAAGCTTTCTTT.